This TCR beta chain was identified in a study of blood T cells in healthy people across ages. A note on this clonotype: The antigen remains undetermined.

Next came a second PCR, run for about 7 to 12 cycles, which used a sample-barcoded 5' primer along with a J-beta primer mix. TCRdb used MiXCR to reprocess the 5' RACE reads, holding one entry per CDR3 protein. The data show 550,000 to 750,000 distinct CDR3 sequences, roughly 21% seen once. The CDR3 is 12 amino acids. CDR1 and CDR2 (germline): KGHDR, SFDVKD. Overall study findings and caveats: Aged donors had fewer naive CD4+ cells and lower diversity than long-lived donors.

The people who gave samples were healthy Caucasians from Russia, aged about 6 to 95. The amount of total RNA extracted per sample was at least 5.5 micrograms. The origin of this receptor is a man aged 70 or older in good health. V usage is TRBV24-1 and J usage is TRBJ2-1; D gene uncertain. With the DNA end fitting TRBJ2-7 better, the J assignment may be wrong. Sample: blood. The CDR3 DNA reads TGTGCCACCAGTGATTACGGGTTCGAGCAGTACTTC. Residues: CATSDYGFEQYF.